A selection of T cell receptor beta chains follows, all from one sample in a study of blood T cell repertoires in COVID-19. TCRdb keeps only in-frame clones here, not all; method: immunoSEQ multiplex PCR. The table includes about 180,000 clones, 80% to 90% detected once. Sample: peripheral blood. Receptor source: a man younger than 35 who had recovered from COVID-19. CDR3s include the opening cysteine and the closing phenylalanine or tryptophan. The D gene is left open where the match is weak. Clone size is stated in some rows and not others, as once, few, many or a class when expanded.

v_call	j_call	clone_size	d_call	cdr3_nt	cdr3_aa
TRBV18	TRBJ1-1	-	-	TGTGCCAGCTCACCCCGGACAGCTAACACTGAAGCTTTCTTT	CASSPRTANTEAFF
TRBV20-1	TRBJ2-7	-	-	TGCAGTGCTCAGGGATCCTACGAGCAGTACTTC	CSAQGSYEQYF
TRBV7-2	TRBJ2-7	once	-	TGTGCCAGCAGCCATAGGGACGGGAGCCCCATCCCCGAGCAGTACTTC	CASSHRDGSPIPEQYF
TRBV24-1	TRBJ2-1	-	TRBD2	TGTGCCACCAGTGACCCCACTAGCGTCAGCTCCTACAATGAGCAGTTCTTC	CATSDPTSVSSYNEQFF
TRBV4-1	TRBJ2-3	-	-	TGCGCCAGCAGCCAAGAGGCTAGATCGGATACGCAGTATTTT	CASSQEARSDTQYF
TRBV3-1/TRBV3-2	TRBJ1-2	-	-	TGTGCCAGCAGCCTGGGGAACAGCGTAAGGGGTGGCTACACCTTC	CASSLGNSVRGGYTF
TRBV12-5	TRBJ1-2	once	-	TGTGCTAGTGGTTTGACCGGGGAAGCTAACTATGGCTACACCTTC	CASGLTGEANYGYTF
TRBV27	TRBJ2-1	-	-	TGTGCCAGCAGTTTATCATCGGGAGAGACGTACAATGAGCAGTTCTTC	CASSLSSGETYNEQFF
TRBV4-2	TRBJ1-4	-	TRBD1	TGTGCCATCCTACCCGAACGACAGGGAAAACTGTTTTTT	CAILPERQGKLFF
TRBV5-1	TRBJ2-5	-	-	TGCGCCAGCAGCCCTCTTCAGGGGCGGGAGACCCAGTACTTC	CASSPLQGRETQYF
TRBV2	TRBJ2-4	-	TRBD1	TGTGCCAGCATGGGGACAGGGACAAACATTCAGTACTTC	CASMGTGTNIQYF
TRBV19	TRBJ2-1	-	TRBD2	TGTGCCAGTAGTATTAGCGGGACCGGGATGAATGAGCAGTTCTTC	CASSISGTGMNEQFF
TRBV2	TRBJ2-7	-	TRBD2	TGTGCCAGCAGTCTCGGGACTAGCGGGAGGGCTGGCGAGCAGTACTTC	CASSLGTSGRAGEQYF
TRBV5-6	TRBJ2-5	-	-	TGTGCCAGCAGCCTTGGACAGCCAAGGGAGGAGACCCAGTACTTC	CASSLGQPREETQYF
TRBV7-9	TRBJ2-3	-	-	TGTGCCAGCAGCGCCCGCAGGACAACCACGGATACGCAGTATTTT	CASSARRTTTDTQYF
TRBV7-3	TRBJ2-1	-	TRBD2	TGTGCCAGCAGCTCGGGCGGGAGCCCATACAATGAGCAGTTCTTC	CASSSGGSPYNEQFF
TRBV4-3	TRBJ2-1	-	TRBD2	TGCGCCAGCAGCCAATTGGGACTAGCCTGGAACAATGAGCAGTTCTTC	CASSQLGLAWNNEQFF
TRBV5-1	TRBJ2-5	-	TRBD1	TGCGCCAGCAGCAAACAGGGGAGCCAAGAGACCCAGTACTTC	CASSKQGSQETQYF
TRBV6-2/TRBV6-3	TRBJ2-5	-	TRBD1	TGTGCCAGCAGCCCGGGGACAGATCAAGCGACCCAGTACTTC	CASSPGTDQATQYF
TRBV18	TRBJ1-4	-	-	TGTGCCAGCTCACCACCCGGGATCGGTGAAAAACTGTTTTTT	CASSPPGIGEKLFF
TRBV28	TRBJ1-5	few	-	TGTGCCAGCAGCCTGGGAGCTCAGCCCCAGCATTTT	CASSLGAQPQHF
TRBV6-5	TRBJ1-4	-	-	TGTGCCAGCCGAACTAATGAAAAACTGTTTTTT	CASRTNEKLFF
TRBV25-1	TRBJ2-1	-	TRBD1	TGTGCCAGCACAGGACAGGGAGCCTACAATGAGCAGTTCTTC	CASTGQGAYNEQFF
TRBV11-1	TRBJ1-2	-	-	TGTGCCAGCAGCCTCCAGAACTATGGCTACACCTTC	CASSLQNYGYTF
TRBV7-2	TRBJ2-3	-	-	TGTGCCAGCAGCTTAACGAGGACAGCAGATACGCAGTATTTT	CASSLTRTADTQYF
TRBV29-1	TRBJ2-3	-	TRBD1	TGCAGCGTGGGGAGGGGACAGGGGCCCCCAGATACGCAGTATTTT	CSVGRGQGPPDTQYF
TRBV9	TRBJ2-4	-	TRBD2	TGTGCCAGCAGCCAGAGCGGGATACTAAACATTCAGTACTTC	CASSQSGILNIQYF
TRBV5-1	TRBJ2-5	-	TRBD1	TGCGCCAGCAGCACGGGACAGGGGAAAATAGAGACCCAGTACTTC	CASSTGQGKIETQYF
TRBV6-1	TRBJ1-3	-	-	TGTGCCAGCAGTGAATACAGCTCTGGAAACACCATATATTTT	CASSEYSSGNTIYF
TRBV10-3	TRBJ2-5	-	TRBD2	TGTGCCATCAGTGAGATTTGGATGGGTCTTGCGGGAGGAATAGAGACCCAGTACTTC	CAISEIWMGLAGGIETQYF
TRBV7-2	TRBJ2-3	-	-	TGTGCCAGCAGCTTAATGAGTGGCACAGATACGCAGTATTTT	CASSLMSGTDTQYF
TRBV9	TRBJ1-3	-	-	TGTGCCAGCAGCGTAGCAACAGGGCATGGAAACACCATATATTTT	CASSVATGHGNTIYF
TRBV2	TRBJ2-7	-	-	TGTGCCAGCACTGTTAACAGAGACTACGAGCAGTACTTC	CASTVNRDYEQYF
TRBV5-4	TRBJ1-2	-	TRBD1	TGTGCCAGCAGCTCTCAGGGGGCGCGAGGCTACACCTTC	CASSSQGARGYTF
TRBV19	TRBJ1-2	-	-	TGTGCCAGTAGTATCAGGGGATATGGCTACACCTTC	CASSIRGYGYTF
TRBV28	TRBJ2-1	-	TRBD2	TGTGCCAGCAGGCCCCCGACTAGCGGGAGGAAGAATGAGCAGTTCTTC	CASRPPTSGRKNEQFF
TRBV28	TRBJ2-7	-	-	TGTGCCAGCACCCAAGCCAGGGGCGGAGGCTACGAGCAGTACTTC	CASTQARGGGYEQYF
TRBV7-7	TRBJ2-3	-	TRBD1	TGTGCTAGCAGCTCCGGACAGGGGAGGACAGATACGCAGTATTTT	CASSSGQGRTDTQYF
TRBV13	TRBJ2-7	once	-	TGTGCCAGCAGCTTAGGCCGGGGCAGGGGCGGCGAGCAGTACTTC	CASSLGRGRGGEQYF
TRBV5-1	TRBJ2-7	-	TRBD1	TGCGCCAGCACCCCGGACAGGCTACACTACGAGCAGTACTTC	CASTPDRLHYEQYF
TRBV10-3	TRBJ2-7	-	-	TGTGCCATCGGAAGGGACACCACCTACGAGCAGTACTTC	CAIGRDTTYEQYF